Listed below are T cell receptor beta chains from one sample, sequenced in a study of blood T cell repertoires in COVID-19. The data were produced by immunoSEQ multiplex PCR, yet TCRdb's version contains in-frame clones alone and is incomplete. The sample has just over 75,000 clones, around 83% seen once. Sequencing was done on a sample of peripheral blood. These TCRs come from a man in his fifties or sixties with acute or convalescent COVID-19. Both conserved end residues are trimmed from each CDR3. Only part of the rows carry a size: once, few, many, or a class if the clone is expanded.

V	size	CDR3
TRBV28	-	ASSPRTGGSNQPQH
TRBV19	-	ASSIVGGVTEAF
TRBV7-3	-	VSSLIGGDRTGELF
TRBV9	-	ASSSATGRNTEAF
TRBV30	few	AWSASGSYEQY
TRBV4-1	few	ASSQGPGVTGGNTEAF
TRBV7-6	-	ASSLEGQAMNTEAF
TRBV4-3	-	ASSQLTGQPGELF
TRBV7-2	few	ASSLSPGYYEQY
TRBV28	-	ASSVLAGGLGTQY
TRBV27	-	ASRGPARTITDTQY
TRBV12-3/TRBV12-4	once	ASSRTTKQF